One and the same sample provided the 14 T cell receptor beta chains below, sequenced in a study of blood T cells in healthy people across ages. A second PCR of roughly 7 to 11 cycles used a sample-barcoded 5' primer and a J-beta primer mix. TCRdb called the 5' RACE reads again in MiXCR, with one record for every CDR3 protein. The table records around 400,000 distinct CDR3 sequences, approximately 47% of them present only once. The sequencing input was blood. These receptors all stem from a man in his fifties or sixties in good health.

A note on this clonotype: The germline gene is not matched at one end of the junction; a read error may be the cause. V is TRBV28 and J is TRBJ2-6, with TRBD1 as a possible D gene (5 bases). Germline loops: CDR1 MDHEN, CDR2 SYDVKM. This CDR3 has 15 amino acids. CDR3 nucleotides: TGTGCCAGCAAAAAGGGTAGCTCTGGGGCCAATGTCCTGACTTTC. It translates to CASKKGSSGANVLTF.

This clonotype appeared once. The genes are TRBV10-3 and TRBJ2-1; weak D call: TRBD1 (5 bases). This CDR3 is 15 amino acids long. CDR1 ENHRY and CDR2 SYGVKD come from the germline V gene. Trimming removed 3 bases from V and 2 bases from J, with 11 bases in between. The CDR3 protein is CAISDGQGTYNEQFF. DNA of the CDR3: TGTGCCATCAGTGATGGGCAGGGAACCTACAATGAGCAGTTCTTC.

V gene TRBV24-1 combines with J gene TRBJ2-1, with unresolved D. The V gene lost 3 bases and the J gene lost 5 bases, with 7 bases spanning the gap. CDR3 length equals 13 residues. In germline, CDR1 is KGHDR, CDR2 SFDVKD. CDR3: CATSDSRDNEQFF. CDR3 sequence (DNA): TGTGCCACCAGTGATAGTAGGGACAATGAGCAGTTCTTC.

The gene calls are TRBV4-1 and TRBJ1-2; D may be TRBD1 (6 bases). Trimming stripped 3 bases from V and 6 bases from J, with 11 bases between. The CDR3 is 13 residues long. Germline loops: CDR1 MGHRA, CDR2 YSYEKL. The CDR3 region has the DNA TGCGCCAGCAGCCATTCGGACAGAAATGGCTACACCTTC. Translation: CASSHSDRNGYTF.

This clonotype has ten or more counts. The J gene is TRBJ2-1, the V gene TRBV6-6, with TRBD1 identical over 8 bases. CDR1 is MNHNY and CDR2 is SVGAGI in the germline V gene (reference sequence). The CDR3 consists of 13 residues. V was clipped by 5 bases and J by 6 bases; unmatched bases: 3. This CDR3 is CASSVDRVNEQFF. In DNA, the CDR3 is TGTGCCAGCAGTGTGGACAGGGTCAATGAGCAGTTCTTC.

The chain uses TRBV7-9 and TRBJ2-3; 14 nucleotides agree with TRBD2. CDR1 SEHNR and CDR2 FQNEAQ come from the germline V gene (reference sequence). The trim removed 5 bases at V and 7 bases at J, leaving 5 bases unmatched. The CDR3 runs 15 residues. This CDR3 reads CASSRTSGRMYTQYF. The CDR3, as DNA: TGTGCCAGCAGCCGGACTAGCGGGAGGATGTATACGCAGTATTTT.

V gene TRBV3-1 combines with J gene TRBJ2-7; tentative D call: TRBD2 (6 bases). The CDR3 runs 15 residues. V lost 4 bases, J lost 7 bases, and 20 bases lay in between. Per germline, CDR1 LGHDT and CDR2 YNNKEL (reference sequence). CDR3 protein: CASSPRGGIVEEQYF. Here the CDR3 DNA reads TGTGCCAGCAGCCCACGAGGAGGGATAGTTGAGGAGCAGTACTTC.

Of note for this clonotype: One junction end does not reproduce the germline sequence, and a read error may be involved. V is TRBV7-7 and J is TRBJ2-5; 7 nucleotides line up with TRBD2. The germline V gene has CDR1 SSHAT and CDR2 FNYEAQ (reference sequence). The length of the CDR3 is 15 residues. This CDR3 reads CASSFMNGRKETQYF. CDR3 bases: TGTGCTAGCAGCTTTATGAACGGGAGGAAAGAGACCCAGTACTTC.

The V gene is TRBV7-2, the J gene TRBJ2-5; 14 bases map to TRBD2. This CDR3 comprises 19 residues. V gave up 4 bases and J gave up 0 bases; unmatched junction bases: 10. CDR1 SGHTA and CDR2 FQGNSA come from the germline V gene. The CDR3 reads CASSSLGTSGRQYQETQYF. The DNA for the CDR3 is TGTGCCAGCAGCTCCCTGGGGACTAGCGGGAGACAGTACCAAGAGACCCAGTACTTC.

This rearrangement joins TRBV6-1 to TRBJ2-7; D is perhaps TRBD2 (6 bases). This CDR3 contains 13 residues. Germline V gene data show CDR1 as MNHNS and CDR2 as SASEGT. The V end lost 10 bases, the J end lost 3 bases, and 16 bases lay between the germline ends. The CDR3 sequence is CATRRGQDYEQYF. In nucleotides, the CDR3 is TGTGCCACACGGCGGGGCCAGGACTACGAGCAGTACTTC.

This clonotype was seen a few times. The rearrangement uses TRBV12-3 or TRBV12-4 and TRBJ2-1, with D perhaps TRBD2 (7 bases). The V gene lost 2 bases and the J gene lost 3 bases, with 29 bases spanning the gap. The CDR3 is 21 residues long. This CDR3 reads CASSLPRMGGRPFNDYNEQFF. In DNA, the CDR3 is TGTGCCAGCAGTTTACCTCGAATGGGGGGGCGCCCTTTTAACGACTACAATGAGCAGTTCTTC.

This chain connects TRBV20-1 to TRBJ2-5, with D maybe TRBD1 (6 bases). Gene TRBJ2-7 matches the end of the DNA better, so the J call may be wrong. The CDR3 is made up of 13 amino acids. From germline, CDR1 is DFQATT and CDR2 SNEGSKA (reference sequence). This CDR3 is CSAPTGWAYEQYF. CDR3 bases: TGCAGTGCTCCGACAGGATGGGCGTACGAGCAGTACTTC.

V is TRBV7-2 and J is TRBJ2-3; 9 bases are a match to TRBD2. The CDR3 runs to 13 residues. V was clipped by 5 bases and J by 9 bases; unmatched bases: 6. Germline V lookup: CDR1 SGHTA, CDR2 FQGNSA. The CDR3 DNA sequence: TGTGCCAGCAGCCCCGTAGCGGGAGAGACGCAGTATTTT. This gives the protein CASSPVAGETQYF.

The chain joins TRBV6-5 to TRBJ2-5; 7 bases map to TRBD1. In germline, CDR1 is MNHEY, CDR2 SVGAGI. The CDR3 is 13 amino acids. V shed 7 bases and J 5 bases; nucleotides not matched to a gene: 7. The CDR3 loop reads CASKPTGFETQYF. CDR3 sequence (DNA): TGTGCCAGCAAACCGACAGGGTTTGAGACCCAGTACTTC.